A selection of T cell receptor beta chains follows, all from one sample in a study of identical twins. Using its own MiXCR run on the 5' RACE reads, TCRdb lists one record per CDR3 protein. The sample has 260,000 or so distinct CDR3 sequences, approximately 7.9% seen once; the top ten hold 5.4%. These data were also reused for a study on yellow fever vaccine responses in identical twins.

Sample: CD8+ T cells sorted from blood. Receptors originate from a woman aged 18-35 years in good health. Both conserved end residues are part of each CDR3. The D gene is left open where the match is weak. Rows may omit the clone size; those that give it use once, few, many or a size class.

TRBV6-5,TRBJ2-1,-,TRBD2,TGTGCCAGCAGTTACTCGGGTAGCGGGAGCTCCTACAATGAGCAGTTCTTC,CASSYSGSGSSYNEQFF
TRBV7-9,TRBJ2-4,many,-,TGTGCCAGCAGCTTGGACCGTGGGACGGTCAACATTCAGTACTTC,CASSLDRGTVNIQYF
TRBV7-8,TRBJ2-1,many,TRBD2,TGTGCCAGCAGCTTAGGTGCTAGCGGAAATGAGCAGTTCTTC,CASSLGASGNEQFF
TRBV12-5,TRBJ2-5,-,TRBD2,TGTGCTAGTGCCCCAGCGGGGGAATTGTACCAAGAGACCCAGTACTTC,CASAPAGELYQETQYF
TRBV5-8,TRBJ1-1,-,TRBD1,TGTGCCAGCAGAACAGGGGCCTATCGGGGAAACACTGAAGCTTTCTTT,CASRTGAYRGNTEAFF
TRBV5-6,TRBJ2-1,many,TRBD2,TGTGCCAGCAGCTCCCCGGGACTAGCGGGACAGGTTGAGCAGTTCTTC,CASSSPGLAGQVEQFF
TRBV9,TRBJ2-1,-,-,TGTGCCAGCAGCGTCCCCCGGGAACCCCACGTAAATGAGCAGTTCTTC,CASSVPREPHVNEQFF
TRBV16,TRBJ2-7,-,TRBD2,TGTGCCAGCAGCCAATCGTCTAGCGGGGGAATTTACGAGCAGTACTTC,CASSQSSSGGIYEQYF
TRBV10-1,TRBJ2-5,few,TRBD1,TGCGCCAGCAGTGGGGACAGACTCCAAGAGACCCAGTACTTC,CASSGDRLQETQYF
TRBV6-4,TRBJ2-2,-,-,TGTGCCAGCACCGAGCACAGGGACACCGGGGAGCTGTTTTTT,CASTEHRDTGELFF
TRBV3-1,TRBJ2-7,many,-,TGTGCCAGCAGCCGAACCGTGGAGGGGAACTACGAGCAGTACTTC,CASSRTVEGNYEQYF
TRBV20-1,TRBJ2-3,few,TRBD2,TGCAGTGCTAGAACTAGCGTAACAAGCACAGATACGCAGTATTTT,CSARTSVTSTDTQYF
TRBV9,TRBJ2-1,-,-,TGTGCCAGCAGCGTAGCAGGGAGGAGCTCCTACAATGAGCAGTTCTTC,CASSVAGRSSYNEQFF
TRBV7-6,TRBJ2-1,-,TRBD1,TGTGCCAGCAGCTTCACCCCCGGGACAGGGGAATTATCTGAGCAGTTCTTC,CASSFTPGTGELSEQFF
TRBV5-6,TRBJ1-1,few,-,TGTGCCAGCAACTCCAGGACAACTTACACTGAAGCTTTCTTT,CASNSRTTYTEAFF
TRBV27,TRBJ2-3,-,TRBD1,TGTGCCAGCAATCCTATATCACAGGGGGCGGGAGATACGCAGTATTTT,CASNPISQGAGDTQYF
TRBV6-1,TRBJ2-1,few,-,TGTGCCAGCAATGGGGGAACCTACAATGAGCAGTTCTTC,CASNGGTYNEQFF
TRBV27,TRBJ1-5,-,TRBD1,TGTGCCAGCAGTACGGGACAGTATCAGCCCCAGCATTTT,CASSTGQYQPQHF
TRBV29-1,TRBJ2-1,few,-,TGCAGCGTCCCAAGCCAGGGGGGACCATACAATGAGCAGTTCTTC,CSVPSQGGPYNEQFF
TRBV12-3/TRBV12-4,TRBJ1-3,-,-,TGTGCCAGCAGTTTAGCGCGAGGGTTCTCCGCCATATATTTT,CASSLARGFSAIYF
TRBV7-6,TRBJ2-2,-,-,TGTCCCAGCAGCTTAGGGCAGGGCACCGGGGAGCTGTTTTTT,CPSSLGQGTGELFF
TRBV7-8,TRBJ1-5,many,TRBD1,TGTGCCAGCAGCGCCGGGACAGGGGACGGTCAGCCCCAGCATTTT,CASSAGTGDGQPQHF
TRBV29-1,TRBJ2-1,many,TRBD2,TGCAGCGGTGCGGGAGGGCCGGGCAATGAGCAGTTCTTC,CSGAGGPGNEQFF
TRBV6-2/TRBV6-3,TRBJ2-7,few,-,TGTGCCAGCAGTTACGGCTATGCCGAGCAGTACTTC,CASSYGYAEQYF
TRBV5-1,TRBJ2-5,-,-,TGCGCCAGCAGCCAAGACCGGTACCAAGAGACCCAGTACTTC,CASSQDRYQETQYF
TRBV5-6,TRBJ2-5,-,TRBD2,TGTGCCAGCAGCCTAATCCCGGGACTAGCGGGAGTTCGTAGGGAGACCCAGTACTTC,CASSLIPGLAGVRRETQYF
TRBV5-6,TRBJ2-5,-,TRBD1,TGTGCCAGCAGCTCGATCGGACAGGGGATACAAGAGACCCAGTACTTC,CASSSIGQGIQETQYF
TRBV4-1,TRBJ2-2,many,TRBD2,TGCGCCAGCAGCCATTTCGGACTAGCGGGTGCAACCGGGGAGCTGTTTTTT,CASSHFGLAGATGELFF